This T cell receptor (beta chain) was sequenced for a study of sequential checkpoint blockade in melanoma. General study points: Response in arm A was associated with pretreatment TIL clonality.

CDR1 MDHEN and CDR2 SYDVKM come from the germline V gene. The V end lost 2 bases, the J end lost 4 bases, and 8 bases lay between the germline ends. CDR3 length equals 14 residues. The repertoire was sequenced with immunoSEQ multiplex PCR; TCRdb's copy has only in-frame clones and lacks some. The sample lists 35,000 to 40,000 clones, 32% occurring once. Treatment of the sample: randomized to nivolumab then ipilimumab (arm A) or the reverse (arm B). Patients had received no earlier DNA-damaging chemotherapy. As for this clone: Its target is unknown.

This receptor was obtained from a human donor with melanoma. Sequences were derived from tumor tissue (inferred from file names), sampled from a patient given nivolumab and ipilimumab in sequence. The chain links TRBV28 to TRBJ2-2; D unclear. DNA for the CDR3: TGTGCCAGCAGTTTAGGCGGCTTCACCGGGGAGCTGTTTTTT. This gives the protein CASSLGGFTGELFF.